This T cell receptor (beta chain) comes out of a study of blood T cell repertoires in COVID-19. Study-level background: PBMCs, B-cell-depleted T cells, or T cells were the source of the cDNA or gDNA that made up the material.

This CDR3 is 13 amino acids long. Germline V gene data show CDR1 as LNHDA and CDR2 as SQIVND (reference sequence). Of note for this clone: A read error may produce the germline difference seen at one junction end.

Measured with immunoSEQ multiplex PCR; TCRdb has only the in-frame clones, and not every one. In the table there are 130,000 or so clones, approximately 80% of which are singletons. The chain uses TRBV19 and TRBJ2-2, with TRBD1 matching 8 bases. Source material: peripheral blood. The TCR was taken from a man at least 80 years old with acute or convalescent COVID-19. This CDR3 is CASWTGNAGELFF. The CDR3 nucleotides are TGTGCCAGCTGGACAGGGAACGCCGGGGAGCTGTTTTTT.